The clone carrying this T cell receptor (beta chain) came up a few times. This entry comes from a study of blood T cell repertoires in COVID-19. Sequenced by immunoSEQ multiplex PCR; TCRdb stores in-frame clones only, minus some. Here the sample spans over 200,000 clones, over 70% being singletons. Trimming stripped 1 base from V and 3 bases from J, with 9 bases between. The CDR3 loop spans 14 amino acids. Per germline, CDR1 MGHRA and CDR2 YSYEKL. What was sequenced was peripheral blood. V usage is TRBV4-1 and J usage is TRBJ2-5; D is ambiguous. The TCR sequence derives from a woman aged 80 or over with acute or convalescent COVID-19. The CDR3 is CASSQGNSKETQYF. Here the CDR3 DNA reads TGCGCCAGCAGCCAAGGAAACAGCAAAGAGACCCAGTACTTC.